Following are 16 T cell receptor beta chains from one sample sequenced in a study of OX40 agonist ivuxolimab in advanced cancers. Repertoires were generated with immunoSEQ multiplex PCR, while TCRdb's copy carries only in-frame clones and drops some. The sample holds more than 90,000 clones, approximately 80% seen once. This sample comprised CD4+ or CD8+ T cells sorted from blood, obtained in a trial of the OX40 agonist ivuxolimab. Receptors originate from an adult with an advanced solid tumor such as melanoma, head and neck, liver or kidney cancer.

The gene calls are TRBV6-6 and TRBJ2-7; 8 bases map to TRBD1. This CDR3 is built from 16 residues. Germline CDR1 and CDR2: MNHNY and SVGAGI (reference sequence). V shed 7 bases, J shed 3 bases, and the junction held 14 bases outside the gene matches. In DNA, the CDR3 is TGTGCCAGCACCAAGGATTGGGGTACAGGGGGCTACGAGCAGTACTTC. Encoded protein: CASTKDWGTGGYEQYF.

The chain's CDR3 is CASSFGGAYGYTF. The CDR3 DNA reads TGTGCCAGCAGCTTCGGGGGGGCTTATGGCTACACCTTC. The rearrangement links TRBV5-6 to TRBJ1-2; D is possibly TRBD1 (6 bases). The V gene's germline CDR1 is SGHDT and CDR2 YYEEEE. V was pared by 2 bases and J by 5 bases, with 10 bases between. The CDR3 is 13 residues long.

This rearrangement joins TRBV14 to TRBJ1-5, with unresolved D. CDR3 size: 14 residues. Trimming removed 1 base from V and 1 base from J, with 5 bases in between. Germline CDR1 SGHDN, CDR2 FVKESK. The CDR3 DNA sequence: TGTGCCAGCAGCCAAGGAGGGAGCAATCAGCCCCAGCATTTT. Protein sequence: CASSQGGSNQPQHF.

The V gene is TRBV10-3, the J gene TRBJ2-3; 12 bases are a match to TRBD2. Germline values: CDR1 ENHRY, CDR2 SYGVKD. The junction had 9 bases not matched to a gene; V was cut back by 10 bases and J by 4 bases. The CDR3 contains 15 residues. The DNA of the CDR3 is TGTGCCAGTCTAGCGGGAGGGCCGGGGGCAGATACGCAGTATTTT. Encoded protein: CASLAGGPGADTQYF.

The J gene is TRBJ2-7, the V gene TRBV15, with a weak D call TRBD1 (5 bases). The CDR3 totals 15 residues. V was pared by 0 bases and J by 1 base, with 10 bases between. From germline, CDR1 is LNHNV and CDR2 YYDKDF (reference sequence). The CDR3 DNA reads as TGTGCCACCAGCAGAGATAGGCAGGGATCCTACGAGCAGTACTTC. Encoded protein: CATSRDRQGSYEQYF.

V and J are TRBV27 and TRBJ1-6; no clear D gene. In germline, CDR1 is MNHEY, CDR2 SMNVEV (reference sequence). The CDR3 consists of 12 residues. The ends were cut back, 9 bases at V and 8 bases at J, with 11 bases in the middle. The CDR3: CARGWGDSPLHF. The CDR3 DNA reads as TGTGCCAGGGGGTGGGGTGATTCACCCCTCCACTTT.

The gene calls are TRBV10-2 and TRBJ2-2; possible D gene TRBD2, 6 bases. Germline CDR1 reads WSHSY; CDR2 reads SAAADI. This CDR3 is 14 amino acids long. Trimming pared 7 bases from V and 5 bases from J, leaving 14 bases between. In DNA form, the CDR3 reads TGCGCCAGCAAAGTTCTAGCGTCTACCGGGGAGCTGTTTTTT. Its translation: CASKVLASTGELFF.

This chain uses TRBV10-3 with TRBJ1-1; the D gene is possibly TRBD1 (5 bases). Germline V gene lookup returns CDR1 ENHRY and CDR2 SYGVKD. The CDR3 spans 18 residues. Trimming pared 4 bases from V and 0 bases from J, leaving 21 bases between. The CDR3 protein is CAISGEESGSGVNTEAFF. DNA for the CDR3: TGTGCCATCAGTGGGGAGGAATCAGGGTCAGGAGTGAACACTGAAGCTTTCTTT.

The table lists this clone with a count of one. The J gene is TRBJ2-3, the V gene TRBV5-1; D might be TRBD2 (7 bases). Germline values: CDR1 SGHRS, CDR2 YFSETQ. This CDR3 comprises 16 residues. Between the trimmed V and J ends, which lost 1 base and 4 bases, there was a span of 16 bases. DNA of the CDR3: TGCGCCAGCAGCTTGATTGCCCGGGGGGCGTCAGATACGCAGTATTTT. Translated, it gives CASSLIARGASDTQYF. Full variable domain (outside the CDR3, taken from reference TRBV5-1 and TRBJ2-3): KAGVTQTPRYLIKTRGQQVTLSCSPISGHRSVSWYQQTPGQGLQFLFEYFSETQRNKGNFPGRFSGRQFSNSRSEMNVSTLELGDSALYLCASSLIARGASDTQYFGPGTRLTVL.

J is TRBJ1-3 and V is TRBV9, with D hard to call. The CDR3 is made up of 15 amino acids. V lost 4 bases to trimming and J lost 3 bases, with 14 bases between them. Germline V lookup: CDR1 SGDLS, CDR2 YYNGEE. CDR3 protein: CASSPEEHYGNTIYF. CDR3 bases: TGTGCCAGCAGCCCCGAGGAGCATTATGGAAACACCATATATTTT.

The genes are TRBV6-1 and TRBJ1-2; D ambiguous. CDR3 length equals 15 residues. V was trimmed by 0 bases and J by 4 bases, leaving 12 bases between them. Germline CDR1 MNHNS, CDR2 SASEGT. CDR3 residues: CASSEASRGGYGYTF. CDR3 DNA: TGTGCCAGCAGTGAAGCTAGCAGAGGCGGCTATGGCTACACCTTC.

This rearrangement joins TRBV5-1 to TRBJ1-2; 7 nucleotides line up with TRBD1. The CDR3 runs to 15 residues. Germline values: CDR1 SGHRS, CDR2 YFSETQ. After removal of 0 bases from V and 4 bases from J, the junction contained 6 bases not matched to a gene. The CDR3 DNA follows: TGCGCCAGCAGCTTGGACGGGACAGACTTCTATGGCTACACCTTC. Translating it yields CASSLDGTDFYGYTF.

The V call is TRBV2, the J call TRBJ2-6; TRBD2 matches 7 bases. CDR1 is SNHLY, CDR2 FYNNEI, per germline. The length of the CDR3 is 16 residues. J lost 0 bases, V lost 3 bases, and 2 bases had no gene match. CDR3 sequence (DNA): TGTGCCAGCAGTGAGGAGCGGGACTCTGGGGCCAACGTCCTGACTTTC. This gives the protein CASSEERDSGANVLTF. The full variable domain, its missing parts supplied by reference TRBV2 and TRBJ2-6, is EPEVTQTPSHQVTQMGQEVILRCVPISNHLYFYWYRQILGQKVEFLVSFYNNEISEKSEIFDDQFSVERPDGSNFTLKIRSTKLEDSAMYFCASSEERDSGANVLTFGAGSRLTVL.

A word on this clone: This sample also contains other DNA sequences that code for the same CDR3. This chain connects TRBV11-2 to TRBJ2-3; 13 bases are shared with TRBD2. Trimming cost V 7 bases and J 4 bases; bases outside gene matches: 11. CDR3 length: 17 residues. In germline, CDR1 is SGHAT, CDR2 FQNNGV. The CDR3 nucleotides are TGTGCCAGCACCGCCCGGACTAGCGGGAGTGCGGCAGATACGCAGTATTTT. The encoded protein is CASTARTSGSAADTQYF.

The rearrangement joins TRBV5-3 to TRBJ2-5; perhaps TRBD2 as D (6 bases). TRBV5-3 is flagged as an ORF with uncertain function. Trimming removed 0 bases from V and 3 bases from J, with 18 bases in between. The CDR3 is 17 residues long. CDR3 sequence reads: CARSLVLGREPEETQYF. CDR3 in DNA: TGTGCCAGAAGCTTGGTTTTGGGGCGGGAACCCGAAGAGACCCAGTACTTC.

The chain uses TRBV10-3 and TRBJ2-7, with D perhaps given as TRBD1 or TRBD2 (5 bases each). This CDR3 has 13 residues. With 8 bases removed from V and 7 bases from J, the gap between germline ends came to 18 bases. Germline-derived CDR1 and CDR2 are ENHRY and SYGVKD. The CDR3: CAIGGSSKGEQYF. The CDR3 DNA reads TGTGCCATCGGAGGCAGTTCAAAGGGGGAGCAGTACTTC.